This entry lists 15 T cell receptor beta chains sequenced from one sample in a study of Tregs in tolerant kidney transplant recipients. The protocol was immunoSEQ multiplex PCR, while the TCRdb copy is restricted to in-frame clones and leaves out a portion. The sample holds 240,000 or so clones; more than 65% are singletons and the top ten take around 0.68%. Sequenced: CD4+ T cells from blood. The receptors derive from a human donor in good health.

This rearrangement joins TRBV5-1 to TRBJ1-1; 7 nucleotides agree with TRBD1. The CDR3 spans 14 residues. The J segment lost 4 bases and the V segment lost 1 base, leaving 4 bases of the junction unmatched. Looked up from germline, CDR1 is SGHRS and CDR2 is YFSETQ. The CDR3 sequence is CASSLLTGITEAFF. DNA for the CDR3: TGCGCCAGCAGCTTGCTGACAGGGATCACTGAAGCTTTCTTT.

This chain uses TRBV5-1 with TRBJ1-1; the D is unclear. V lost 2 bases to trimming and J lost 2 bases, with 10 bases between them. The CDR3 totals 14 residues. Per germline, CDR1 SGHRS and CDR2 YFSETQ. CDR3 sequence: CASSLRVGNTEAFF. CDR3 coding DNA: TGCGCCAGCAGCTTACGGGTCGGAAACACTGAAGCTTTCTTT.

The rearrangement uses TRBV18 and TRBJ1-2; 9 bases line up with TRBD1. After removal of 6 bases from V and 3 bases from J, the junction contained 8 bases not matched to a gene. The CDR3 totals 15 residues. The germline CDR1 and CDR2 sequences are KGHSH and LQKENI. For the CDR3, the DNA is TGTGCCAGCTCTCGGAGGACAGGGGAGGACTATGGCTACACCTTC. Protein sequence: CASSRRTGEDYGYTF.

The J gene is TRBJ2-1, the V gene TRBV18, with D unclear. This CDR3 region has 14 residues. The germline V gene encodes CDR1 KGHSH and CDR2 LQKENI. Trimming took off 0 bases at V and 7 bases at J, with 10 bases between the two ends. In DNA form, the CDR3 reads TGTGCCAGCTCACCACCGAGGTCCGTTAATGAGCAGTTCTTC. Amino acid sequence: CASSPPRSVNEQFF.

This clone came up once. V and J are TRBV18 and TRBJ2-2, with D possibly matching TRBD1 (5 bases). CDR1 and CDR2 from the germline V gene are KGHSH and LQKENI. This CDR3 is 16 amino acids long. Trimming removed 0 bases at V and 0 bases at J, with 8 bases between. The CDR3 DNA reads as TGTGCCAGCTCACCACCGGGGCCAGCGAACACCGGGGAGCTGTTTTTT. It is translated as CASSPPGPANTGELFF.

This sequence joins TRBV20-1 and TRBJ2-5; D gene unclear. The J call is uncertain, as TRBJ2-7 better fits the DNA end. The CDR3 covers 11 residues. Germline-derived CDR1 and CDR2 are DFQATT and SNEGSKA (reference sequence). CDR3 bases: TGCAGTGCTAACCAGGCCTACGAGCAGTACTTC. As protein: CSANQAYEQYF.

This sequence joins TRBV15 and TRBJ1-3, with D perhaps TRBD1 (5 bases). Germline values: CDR1 LNHNV, CDR2 YYDKDF (reference sequence). The CDR3 runs to 18 residues. Trimming cost V 0 bases and J 0 bases, with 15 bases left between them. CDR3 region: CATSRDWGTGISGNTIYF. CDR3 nucleotides: TGTGCCACCAGCAGAGATTGGGGGACGGGGATCTCTGGAAACACCATATATTTT.

This clone was observed a handful of times. The V and J genes are TRBV7-7 and TRBJ2-2; D unresolved. Germline V gene lookup returns CDR1 SSHAT and CDR2 FNYEAQ (reference sequence). V was clipped by 5 bases and J by 2 bases, with 15 bases between them. The CDR3 runs 16 residues. CDR3 amino acids: CASSPLKSTNTGELFF. The CDR3 nucleotides read TGTGCCAGCAGCCCCCTCAAAAGCACAAACACCGGGGAGCTGTTTTTT.

A word on this clone: An end of the junction does not agree with germline; a read error may underlie this. The genes are TRBV2 and TRBJ2-1; D perhaps matches TRBD2 (5 bases). Germline V CDR1 and CDR2: SNHLY, FYNNEI. The CDR3 extends over 17 amino acids. The CDR3 DNA reads as TGTGCCAGCAGTGAAAGGTTAAGCGGAGGCGCCTACGATGAGCAGTTCTTC. Its protein product is CASSERLSGGAYDEQFF.

As DNA, the CDR3 is TGTGCCAGCAGCTTAGCTGGGACGGTTAATGAAAAACTGTTTTTT. Its translation: CASSLAGTVNEKLFF. The chain uses TRBV7-2 and TRBJ1-4, with a tentative D call TRBD1 (5 bases). The ends were cut back, 0 bases at V and 4 bases at J, with 9 bases in the middle. This CDR3 is built from 15 residues. CDR1 is SGHTA, CDR2 FQGNSA, per germline. Complete variable domain (other parts from reference TRBV7-2 and TRBJ1-4): GAGVSQSPSNKVTEKGKDVELRCDPISGHTALYWYRQSLGQGLEFLIYFQGNSAPDKSGLPSDRFSAERTGGSVSTLTIQRTQQEDSAVYLCASSLAGTVNEKLFFGSGTQLSVL.

The DNA for the CDR3 is TGCGCCAGCAGTGAGTCTGGTTCCAACACTGAAGCTTTCTTT. This translates into CASSESGSNTEAFF. The chain uses TRBV10-2 and TRBJ1-1; no definite D call. The V end lost 0 bases, the J end lost 2 bases, and 7 bases lay between the germline ends. The CDR3 contains 14 residues. Germline CDR1 and CDR2: WSHSY and SAAADI.

The CDR3 protein is CSARDGQETQYF. DNA for the CDR3: TGCAGCGCCCGAGACGGGCAAGAGACCCAGTACTTC. The genes are TRBV29-1 and TRBJ2-5, with D unresolved. In germline, CDR1 is SQVTM, CDR2 ANQGSEA. This CDR3 has 12 amino acids. V lost 7 bases and J 2 bases, leaving 11 bases between the germline ends.

The V gene is TRBV29-1, the J gene TRBJ2-3; the D gene is possibly TRBD2 (6 bases). CDR3 length: 15 residues. CDR1 is SQVTM, CDR2 ANQGSEA, per germline. The V end lost 4 bases, the J end lost 0 bases, and 14 bases lay between the germline ends. DNA of the CDR3: TGCAGCGTTGGGGACTCCTCCGCGAGCACAGATACGCAGTATTTT. Translation: CSVGDSSASTDTQYF.

J is TRBJ2-4 and V is TRBV19, with 9 bases fitting TRBD2. The ends lost 5 bases at V and 6 bases at J; junction bases unmatched: 17. This CDR3 comprises 18 residues. The germline gives CDR1 LNHDA, CDR2 SQIVND (reference sequence). The CDR3 is CASSSAGGPAGGRNIQYF. The CDR3 DNA is TGTGCCAGTAGTTCGGCGGGAGGGCCCGCGGGAGGTCGAAACATTCAGTACTTC.

The chain couples TRBV2 to TRBJ2-1; tentatively, D is TRBD1 (6 bases). The CDR3 has 13 residues. V lost 4 bases, J lost 7 bases, and 11 bases lay in between. Germline V gene data show CDR1 as SNHLY and CDR2 as FYNNEI. In DNA, the CDR3 is TGTGCCAGCAGTGGGCGAGGGGGAAATGAGCAGTTCTTC. Its translation is CASSGRGGNEQFF.